Following are 8 T cell receptor beta chains from one sample sequenced in a study of shared clonotypes between healthy human individuals. Produced via immunoSEQ multiplex PCR; TCRdb's table is partial and in-frame only. The table includes over 2 million clones, over 85% detected once. Sequencing was done on a sample of naive CD4+ T cells sorted from blood. Subset described: CD45RA+ positively selected. These receptors were taken from a man between 18 and 35 years old in good health.

The genes are TRBV29-1 and TRBJ1-6, with unresolved D. CDR3 length equals 13 residues. Between the trimmed V and J ends, which lost 3 bases and 6 bases, there was a span of 9 bases. CDR1 SQVTM and CDR2 ANQGSEA come from the germline V gene. CDR3 coding DNA: TGCAGCGTTGACCAAGGAGGTAATTCACCCCTCCACTTT. It encodes CSVDQGGNSPLHF. The full variable domain, with the rest looked up from reference TRBV29-1 and TRBJ1-6, is SAVISQKPSRDICQRGTSLTIQCQVDSQVTMMFWYRQQPGQSLTLIATANQGSEATYESGFVIDKFPISRPNLTFSTLTVSNMSPEDSSIYLCSVDQGGNSPLHFGNGTRLTVT.

On this clone: Other DNA sequences from this sample encode an identical CDR3 as well. The CDR3 region is CASSLVSGELFF. Written as DNA, the CDR3 is TGTGCCAGCAGCTTAGTTAGCGGGGAGCTGTTTTTT. This chain links TRBV7-8 with TRBJ2-2; D unclear. The germline CDR1 and CDR2 sequences are SGHVS and FQNEAQ. V gave up 1 base and J gave up 7 bases, with 4 bases separating them. The CDR3 runs to 12 residues.

The V call is TRBV10-2, the J call TRBJ2-4; D is unclear. In germline, CDR1 is WSHSY, CDR2 SAAADI. The V and J ends lost 3 bases and 4 bases respectively, with 1 base between them. This CDR3 region has 11 residues. CDR3 DNA sequence: TGCGCCAGCAGTGATAAAAACATTCAGTACTTC. Translating gives CASSDKNIQYF.

This sequence joins TRBV6-1 and TRBJ1-5; no definite D call. V shed 5 bases and J shed 1 base, with 9 bases lying between them. CDR3 length equals 14 residues. CDR1 and CDR2 from the germline V gene are MNHNS and SASEGT. The CDR3 reads CASSPERSNQPQHF. CDR3 coding DNA: TGTGCCAGCAGTCCCGAGAGAAGCAATCAGCCCCAGCATTTT.

This chain links TRBV7-2 with TRBJ2-6; no definite D call. The germline V gene has CDR1 SGHTA and CDR2 FQGNSA. CDR3 length equals 15 residues. V lost 3 bases and J 3 bases, leaving 9 bases between the germline ends. This CDR3 reads CASSFKAGGANVLTF. The CDR3 DNA sequence: TGTGCCAGCAGCTTCAAGGCTGGTGGGGCCAACGTCCTGACTTTC.

V gene TRBV7-9 combines with J gene TRBJ1-5; D not certain. The CDR3 runs 18 residues. Trimming removed 1 base at V and 1 base at J, with 17 bases between. The germline gives CDR1 SEHNR, CDR2 FQNEAQ (reference sequence). The CDR3 DNA follows: TGTGCCAGCAGCTTAGGGGCCCCCGGGGATCTGAGCAATCAGCCCCAGCATTTT. The encoded protein is CASSLGAPGDLSNQPQHF.

The genes are TRBV10-3 and TRBJ1-5; D might be TRBD1 (6 bases). CDR3 length: 15 residues. Trimming shortened V by 6 bases and J by 0 bases, and 12 bases separated the two germline ends. Looked up from germline, CDR1 is ENHRY and CDR2 is SYGVKD. CDR3 in DNA: TGTGCCATCAGCCCCGGACAGACTAGCAATCAGCCCCAGCATTTT. This sequence encodes CAISPGQTSNQPQHF.

The rearrangement uses TRBV4-2 and TRBJ2-3; tentatively, D is TRBD1 (6 bases). The CDR3 totals 14 residues. V lost 2 bases to trimming and J lost 6 bases, with 12 bases between them. The germline V gene has CDR1 LGHNA and CDR2 YNFKEQ. The CDR3 loop reads CASSQKQGPDTQYF. Written as DNA, the CDR3 is TGTGCCAGCAGCCAAAAACAGGGCCCGGATACGCAGTATTTT.